The present T cell receptor beta chain was sequenced within a study of control samples from healthy donors and cancer patients. Using immunoSEQ multiplex PCR, the repertoire was profiled, and TCRdb retains in-frame clones only, with some absent. The repertoire holds under 450,000 clones, over 75% seen once, with 5.5% to 7.5% in the top ten. The CDR3 has 16 residues. The V gene's germline CDR1 is LGHNA and CDR2 YSLEER. The V gene lost 0 bases and the J gene lost 5 bases, with 16 bases spanning the gap. The TCR comes from a man aged 40-49 years with head and neck cancer. This chain uses TRBV4-3 with TRBJ1-1; D unresolved. Sequenced sample: PBMCs. CDR3 protein: CASSQDVWEGGTEAFF. The CDR3 bases are TGCGCCAGCAGCCAAGATGTCTGGGAAGGCGGTACTGAAGCTTTCTTT.